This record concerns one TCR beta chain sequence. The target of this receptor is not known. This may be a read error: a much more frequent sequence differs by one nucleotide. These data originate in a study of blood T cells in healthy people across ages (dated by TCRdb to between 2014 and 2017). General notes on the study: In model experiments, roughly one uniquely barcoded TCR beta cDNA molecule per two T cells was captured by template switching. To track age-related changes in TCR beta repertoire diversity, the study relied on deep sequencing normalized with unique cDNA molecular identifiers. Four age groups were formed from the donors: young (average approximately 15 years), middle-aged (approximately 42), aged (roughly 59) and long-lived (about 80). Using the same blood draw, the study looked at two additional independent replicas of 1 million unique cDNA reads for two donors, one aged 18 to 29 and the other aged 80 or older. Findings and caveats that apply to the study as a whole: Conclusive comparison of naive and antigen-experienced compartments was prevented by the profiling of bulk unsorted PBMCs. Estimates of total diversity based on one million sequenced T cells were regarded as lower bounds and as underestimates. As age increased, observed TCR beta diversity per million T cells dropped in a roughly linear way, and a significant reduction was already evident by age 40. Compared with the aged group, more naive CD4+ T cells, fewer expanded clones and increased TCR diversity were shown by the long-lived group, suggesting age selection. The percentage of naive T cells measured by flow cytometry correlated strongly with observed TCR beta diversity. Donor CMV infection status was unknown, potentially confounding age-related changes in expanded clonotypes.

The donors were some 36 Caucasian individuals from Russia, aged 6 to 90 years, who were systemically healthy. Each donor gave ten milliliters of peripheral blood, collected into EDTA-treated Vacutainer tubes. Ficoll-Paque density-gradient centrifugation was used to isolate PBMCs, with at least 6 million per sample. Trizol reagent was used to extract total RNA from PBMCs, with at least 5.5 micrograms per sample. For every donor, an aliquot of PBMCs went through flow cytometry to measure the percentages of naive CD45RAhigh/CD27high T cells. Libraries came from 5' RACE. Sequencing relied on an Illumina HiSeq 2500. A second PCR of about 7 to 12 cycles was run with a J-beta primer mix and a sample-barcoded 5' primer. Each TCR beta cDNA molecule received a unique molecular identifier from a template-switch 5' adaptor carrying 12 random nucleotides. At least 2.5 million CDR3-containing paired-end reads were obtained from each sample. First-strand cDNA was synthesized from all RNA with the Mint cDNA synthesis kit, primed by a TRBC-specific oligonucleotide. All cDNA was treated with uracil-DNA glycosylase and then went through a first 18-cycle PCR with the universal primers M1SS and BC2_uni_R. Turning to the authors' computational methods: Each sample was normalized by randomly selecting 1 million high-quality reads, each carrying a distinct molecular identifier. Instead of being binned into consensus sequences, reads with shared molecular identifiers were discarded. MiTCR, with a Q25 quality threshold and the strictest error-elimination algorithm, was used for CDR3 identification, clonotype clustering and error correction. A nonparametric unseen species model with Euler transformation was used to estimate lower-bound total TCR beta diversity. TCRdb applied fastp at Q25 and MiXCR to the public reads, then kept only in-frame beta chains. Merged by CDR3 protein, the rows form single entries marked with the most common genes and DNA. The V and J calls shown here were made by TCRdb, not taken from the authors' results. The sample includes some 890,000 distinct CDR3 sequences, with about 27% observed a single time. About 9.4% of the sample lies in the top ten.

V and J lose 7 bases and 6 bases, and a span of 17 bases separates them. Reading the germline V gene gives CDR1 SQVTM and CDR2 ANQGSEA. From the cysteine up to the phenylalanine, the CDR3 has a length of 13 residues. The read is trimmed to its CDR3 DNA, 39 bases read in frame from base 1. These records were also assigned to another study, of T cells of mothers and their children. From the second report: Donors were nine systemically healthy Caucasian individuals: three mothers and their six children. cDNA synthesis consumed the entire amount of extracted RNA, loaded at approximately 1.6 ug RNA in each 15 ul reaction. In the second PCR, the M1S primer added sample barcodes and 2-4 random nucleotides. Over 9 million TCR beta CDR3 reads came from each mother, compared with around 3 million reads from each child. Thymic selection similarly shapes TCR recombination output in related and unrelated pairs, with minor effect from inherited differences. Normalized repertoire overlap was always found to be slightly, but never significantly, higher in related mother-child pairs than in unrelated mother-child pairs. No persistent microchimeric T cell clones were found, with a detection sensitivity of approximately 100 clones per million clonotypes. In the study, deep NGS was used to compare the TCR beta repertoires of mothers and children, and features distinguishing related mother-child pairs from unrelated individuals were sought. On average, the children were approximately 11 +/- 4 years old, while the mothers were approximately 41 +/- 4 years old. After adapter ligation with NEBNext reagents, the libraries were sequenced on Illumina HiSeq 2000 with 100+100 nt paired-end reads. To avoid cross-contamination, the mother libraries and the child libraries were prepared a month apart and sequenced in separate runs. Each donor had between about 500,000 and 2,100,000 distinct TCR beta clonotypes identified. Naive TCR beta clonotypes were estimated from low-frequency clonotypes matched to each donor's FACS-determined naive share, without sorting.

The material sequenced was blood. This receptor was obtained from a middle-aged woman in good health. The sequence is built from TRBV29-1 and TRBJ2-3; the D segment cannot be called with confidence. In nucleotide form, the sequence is TGCAGCGCCTCTCCGGCAAACGGGGATACGCAGTATTTT. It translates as CSASPANGDTQYF.